Below, 30 T cell receptor beta chains from the same sample are listed, as sequenced in a study of memory CD4+ T cells and cytomegalovirus serostatus. Sequencing used immunoSEQ multiplex PCR; TCRdb keeps in-frame clones, though not all of them. In the table there are about 61,000 clones, around 86% of which are singletons. Single viable CD3+CD4+CD8-CD45RO+ cells were sorted as the memory CD4+ T cells. Sequencing used memory CD4+ T cells from blood. The receptors come from an adult in good health and CMV-seronegative.

The CDR3 region has the DNA TGTGCCAGCGGGGTGGACCAGAACACTGAAGCTTTCTTT. Residues: CASGVDQNTEAFF. This chain connects TRBV6-6 to TRBJ1-1; D unclear. Trimming took off 8 bases at V and 1 base at J, with 11 bases between the two ends. CDR3 length equals 13 residues. Germline V gene lookup returns CDR1 MNHNY and CDR2 SVGAGI (reference sequence).

The chain recombines TRBV6-1 with TRBJ2-7; possibly TRBD1 for D (6 bases). The CDR3 contains 16 residues. CDR1 MNHNS and CDR2 SASEGT come from the germline V gene. The ends were cut back, 4 bases at V and 3 bases at J, with 19 bases in the middle. Written as DNA, the CDR3 is TGTGCCAGCAGTGTGGGTAGCCTTGGGGGCGTCTACGAGCAGTACTTC. It is translated as CASSVGSLGGVYEQYF.

The V gene is TRBV19, the J gene TRBJ1-1; the D gene is possibly TRBD1 (6 bases). This CDR3 comprises 14 residues. V lost 7 bases to trimming and J lost 5 bases, with 17 bases between them. Per germline, CDR1 LNHDA and CDR2 SQIVND (reference sequence). CDR3 nucleotides: TGTGCCAGTATGGGGGGGCAGGGGATGACTGAAGCTTTCTTT. It translates to CASMGGQGMTEAFF.

V is TRBV28 and J is TRBJ1-2; TRBD1 aligns across 8 bases. The CDR3 contains 15 residues. CDR1 is MDHEN, CDR2 SYDVKM, per germline. Trimming took 2 bases from V and 6 from J; bases not matched to a gene: 8. CDR3 sequence reads: CASSLGGLQGDGYTF. In nucleotides, the CDR3 is TGTGCCAGCAGTTTAGGCGGATTACAGGGGGATGGCTACACCTTC.

The chain couples TRBV5-4 to TRBJ2-7; D call uncertain. The CDR3 totals 13 residues. In germline, CDR1 is SGHNT, CDR2 YYREEE (reference sequence). Trimming pared 10 bases from V and 4 bases from J, leaving 18 bases between. The CDR3 loop is CAGQDRNRYEQYF. Written as DNA, the CDR3 is TGTGCCGGCCAGGACCGAAACCGTTACGAGCAGTACTTC.

The CDR3: CASSLGTLNYGYTF. In DNA form, the CDR3 reads TGTGCCAGCAGCTTAGGGACCCTGAACTATGGCTACACCTTC. The V and J genes are TRBV11-2 and TRBJ1-2; D unclear. Germline values: CDR1 SGHAT, CDR2 FQNNGV. V lost 1 base and J lost 2, with 8 bases in between. This CDR3 has 14 residues.

The genes are TRBV27 and TRBJ1-5; the D gene is possibly TRBD1 (6 bases). V lost 3 bases and J lost 2, with 8 bases in between. Germline loops: CDR1 MNHEY, CDR2 SMNVEV (reference sequence). The CDR3 runs to 14 residues. CDR3: CASSFRTGNQPQHF. The CDR3 region has the DNA TGTGCCAGCAGTTTCCGGACAGGCAATCAGCCCCAGCATTTT.

J is TRBJ2-7 and V is TRBV10-3; D is ambiguous. The CDR3 covers 12 residues. Germline CDR1 ENHRY, CDR2 SYGVKD. Trimming cost V 11 bases and J 2 bases, with 13 bases left between them. The DNA of the CDR3 is TGTGCCTTAGGTAACAACGCCTACGAGCAGTACTTC. This gives the protein CALGNNAYEQYF.

This clone has only a few counts. The CDR3 loop is CASSRDSDNSPLHF. The DNA of the CDR3 is TGTGCCAGCAGCCGGGACAGCGATAATTCACCCCTCCACTTT. J is TRBJ1-6 and V is TRBV5-5, with 7 bases identical to TRBD1. The CDR3 consists of 14 residues. Germline V gives CDR1 SGHKS, CDR2 YYEKEE (reference sequence). J gave up 5 bases and V 4 bases, and 3 bases lay outside the gene matches.

The chain combines TRBV5-1 with TRBJ2-1; D ambiguous. The germline CDR1 and CDR2 sequences are SGHRS and YFSETQ. CDR3 length equals 14 residues. V was shortened by 0 bases and J by 0 bases, with 4 bases between the two germline ends. For the CDR3, the DNA is TGCGCCAGCAGCTTGGCGGGCTCCTACAATGAGCAGTTCTTC. Its protein product is CASSLAGSYNEQFF.

The rearrangement links TRBV5-1 to TRBJ2-5; no definite D call. Trimming cost V 4 bases and J 5 bases, with 12 bases left between them. The CDR3 consists of 13 residues. Looked up from germline, CDR1 is SGHRS and CDR2 is YFSETQ. CDR3 in DNA: TGCGCCAGCAGCCCCGGTGTCAGGGAGACCCAGTACTTC. It translates to CASSPGVRETQYF.

The rearrangement joins TRBV5-5 to TRBJ1-6, with 9 bases identical to TRBD1. Looked up from germline, CDR1 is SGHKS and CDR2 is YYEKEE (reference sequence). The CDR3 runs to 14 residues. Trimming removed 0 bases from V and 10 bases from J; junction bases left unmatched: 2. The CDR3 DNA follows: TGTGCCAGCAGCTTGGACAGGGGGCAATCACCCCTCCACTTT. Amino acids: CASSLDRGQSPLHF.

J is TRBJ2-5 and V is TRBV6-5, with D tentatively TRBD2 (6 bases). CDR1 MNHEY and CDR2 SVGAGI come from the germline V gene. This CDR3 has 14 amino acids. Trimming shortened V by 2 bases and J by 1 base, and 8 bases separated the two germline ends. CDR3 sequence (DNA): TGTGCCAGCAGTTACGCGGGGAGCCAAGAGACCCAGTACTTC. Amino acids: CASSYAGSQETQYF.

This clone was seen a handful of times. The rearrangement links TRBV5-1 to TRBJ1-2; a possible D gene is TRBD1 (6 bases). This CDR3 spans 13 amino acids. V lost 4 bases and J lost 3, with 10 bases in between. Germline-derived CDR1 and CDR2 are SGHRS and YFSETQ. The CDR3 sequence: CASSPRTDYGYTF. CDR3 DNA sequence: TGCGCCAGCAGCCCCAGGACAGACTATGGCTACACCTTC.

The chain uses TRBV28 and TRBJ1-3; a weak D match, TRBD1 (6 bases). This CDR3 comprises 14 residues. Germline loops: CDR1 MDHEN, CDR2 SYDVKM. V was trimmed by 8 bases and J by 3 bases, leaving 14 bases between them. The CDR3 coding sequence is TGTGCCAGCTGTGCAGGGGATCGTGGAAACACCATATATTTT. It translates to CASCAGDRGNTIYF. Supplemented by reference TRBV28 and TRBJ1-3, the full variable domain reads DVKVTQSSRYLVKRTGEKVFLECVQDMDHENMFWYRQDPGLGLRLIYFSYDVKMKEKGDIPEGYSVSREKKERFSLILESASTNQTSMYLCASCAGDRGNTIYFGEGSWLTVV.

The chain employs TRBV9 and TRBJ2-7, with 10 positions matching TRBD2. Losses at the gene ends were 0 bases for V and 2 bases for J; bases not matched to a gene: 5. Germline V gene data show CDR1 as SGDLS and CDR2 as YYNGEE. CDR3 size: 16 residues. Written as DNA, the CDR3 is TGTGCCAGCAGCGTAGGTTCCAGCGGGGGGGCCTACGAGCAGTACTTC. This translates into CASSVGSSGGAYEQYF.

V gene TRBV13 combines with J gene TRBJ2-2; possible D gene TRBD1, 6 bases. This CDR3 contains 16 residues. Germline V lookup: CDR1 PRHDT, CDR2 FYEKMQ (reference sequence). The V end was cut by 1 base, the J end by 2 bases, with 11 bases between. CDR3 loop: CASSLARQVNTGELFF. In DNA, the CDR3 is TGTGCCAGCAGCTTAGCTCGACAGGTTAACACCGGGGAGCTGTTTTTT.

The J gene is TRBJ2-3, the V gene TRBV5-4; 7 bases fit TRBD1. The CDR3 loop spans 16 amino acids. The junction had 11 bases not matched to a gene; V was cut back by 4 bases and J by 3 bases. Germline V gene data show CDR1 as SGHNT and CDR2 as YYREEE (reference sequence). In DNA form, the CDR3 reads TGTGCCAGCAGCCCATGGACAGGTACGGGTACAGATACGCAGTATTTT. Residues: CASSPWTGTGTDTQYF.

CDR3 DNA sequence: TGCGCCAGCTACCCGGAGTGGGATACGCAGTATTTT. Translating gives CASYPEWDTQYF. The chain is built from TRBV10-1 and TRBJ2-3; unclear D gene. Per the germline V gene, CDR1 is WNHNN and CDR2 is SYGVQD (reference sequence). The ends were cut back, 8 bases at V and 6 bases at J, with 12 bases in the middle. The CDR3 length is 12 residues.

This chain connects TRBV5-4 to TRBJ1-2, with TRBD1 matching 9 bases. V shed 4 bases, J shed 0 bases, and the junction held 4 bases outside the gene matches. This CDR3 is built from 15 residues. Germline CDR1 is SGHNT and CDR2 is YYREEE (reference sequence). The CDR3 sequence is CASSGRDRANYGYTF. The CDR3 DNA is TGTGCCAGCAGCGGCCGGGACAGGGCTAACTATGGCTACACCTTC. Complete variable domain (other parts from reference TRBV5-4 and TRBJ1-2): ETGVTQSPTHLIKTRGQQVTLRCSSQSGHNTVSWYQQALGQGPQFIFQYYREEENGRGNFPPRFSGLQFPNYSSELNVNALELDDSALYLCASSGRDRANYGYTFGSGTRLTVV.

This chain connects TRBV7-6 to TRBJ2-1, with 7 bases identical to TRBD2. V lost 5 bases, J lost 0 bases, and 7 bases stayed unmatched. Germline V CDR1 and CDR2: SGHVS, FNYEAQ. The CDR3 extends over 16 amino acids. The CDR3 reads CASSGGVAGSYNEQFF. In nucleotides, the CDR3 is TGTGCCAGCAGCGGTGGGGTAGCGGGCTCCTACAATGAGCAGTTCTTC.

V gene TRBV6-1 combines with J gene TRBJ2-7, with TRBD1 identical over 7 bases. The CDR3 runs 15 residues. In germline, CDR1 is MNHNS, CDR2 SASEGT. The junction had 8 bases not matched to a gene; V was cut back by 6 bases and J by 0 bases. The CDR3 protein is CASSLRQGISYEQYF. As DNA, the CDR3 is TGTGCCAGCAGCCTCCGACAGGGAATCTCCTACGAGCAGTACTTC.

The J gene is TRBJ2-7, the V gene TRBV7-8; the match to TRBD1 covers 9 bases. Per germline, CDR1 SGHVS and CDR2 FQNEAQ. The CDR3 is 15 amino acids. The V segment lost 5 bases and the J segment 4 bases; nucleotides outside the gene matches: 9. Here the CDR3 reads CASSKRTGVIYEQYF. CDR3 coding DNA: TGTGCCAGCAGCAAACGGACAGGGGTTATTTACGAGCAGTACTTC.

The chain links TRBV5-1 to TRBJ2-1; D ambiguous. V was trimmed by 0 bases and J by 3 bases, leaving 10 bases between them. CDR3 length: 15 amino acids. Germline V gene data show CDR1 as SGHRS and CDR2 as YFSETQ. CDR3 nucleotides: TGCGCCAGCAGCTTGGCTCGCGTCGGCTACAATGAGCAGTTCTTC. It is translated as CASSLARVGYNEQFF.

The gene calls are TRBV19 and TRBJ2-4; TRBD2 agrees at 14 bases. This CDR3 region has 20 residues. After removal of 5 bases from V and 1 base from J, the junction contained 13 bases not matched to a gene. Per the germline V gene, CDR1 is LNHDA and CDR2 is SQIVND (reference sequence). CDR3 sequence: CASSPQGLAGGKGAKNIQYF. The DNA for the CDR3 is TGTGCCAGTAGTCCCCAAGGACTAGCGGGAGGTAAAGGGGCCAAAAACATTCAGTACTTC.

The chain employs TRBV5-4 and TRBJ2-2, with 8 bases lining up with TRBD2. The CDR3 covers 20 residues. Germline assignment: CDR1 SGHNT and CDR2 YYREEE (reference sequence). V lost 1 base, J lost 6 bases, and 20 bases stayed unmatched. The CDR3 DNA reads TGTGCCAGCAGCTTGCCGAATGCACTAGCGGCTGGGCGGGAACCCGGGGAGCTGTTTTTT. Its translation: CASSLPNALAAGREPGELFF.

This chain joins TRBV2 and TRBJ1-1, with 7 positions matching TRBD1. Germline V gene lookup returns CDR1 SNHLY and CDR2 FYNNEI. V lost 8 bases and J lost 4; bases outside the gene matches: 7. The CDR3 is 13 amino acids. CDR3 loop: CASRQGWSTEAFF. CDR3 in DNA: TGTGCCAGCCGACAGGGATGGAGCACTGAAGCTTTCTTT.

The chain is built from TRBV6-1 and TRBJ2-2; D not certain. The V gene's germline CDR1 is MNHNS and CDR2 SASEGT. The V gene lost 7 bases and the J gene lost 3 bases, with 15 bases spanning the gap. CDR3 length: 15 amino acids. The chain's CDR3 is CASNWVWADTGELFF. CDR3 nucleotide sequence: TGTGCCAGCAACTGGGTGTGGGCGGACACCGGGGAGCTGTTTTTT.

This clone was seen just once. The V gene is TRBV19, the J gene TRBJ2-7; D is undetermined. The germline gives CDR1 LNHDA, CDR2 SQIVND (reference sequence). The V end lost 3 bases, the J end lost 1 base, and 16 bases lay between the germline ends. The length of the CDR3 is 16 residues. The CDR3, as DNA: TGTGCCAGTAGTATGCTCTCAGGAGCTAGGTCCTACGAGCAGTACTTC. Amino acids: CASSMLSGARSYEQYF.

This clone came up once. The rearrangement links TRBV11-2 to TRBJ2-3; no clear D. CDR3 length: 13 amino acids. Germline V gene sequence: CDR1 SGHAT, CDR2 FQNNGV. Trimming pared 1 base from V and 6 bases from J, leaving 8 bases between. CDR3 in amino acids: CASSLGPADTQYF. The CDR3 DNA reads TGTGCCAGCAGCTTAGGTCCGGCGGATACGCAGTATTTT. Full variable domain (missing parts from reference TRBV11-2 and TRBJ2-3): EAGVAQSPRYKIIEKRQSVAFWCNPISGHATLYWYQQILGQGPKLLIQFQNNGVVDDSQLPKDRFSAERLKGVDSTLKIQPAKLEDSAVYLCASSLGPADTQYFGPGTRLTVL.